This T cell receptor (beta chain) was documented in a study of human T cells and chemical hapten exposure. Study details: Sensitization was performed using 2% DPC on a roughly 2 cm by roughly 2 cm upper inner arm skin site. Patch tests containing 0.01% DPC, applied to the upper back, were read at 6 days.

Time point reported: patch test 1, 2 weeks after DPC sensitization. Treatment specified: therapeutic diphenylcyclopropenone sensitization with weekly scalp DPC. After removal of 3 bases from V and 11 bases from J, the junction contained 3 bases not matched to a gene. The CDR3 has 11 amino acids. This clonotype appeared a few times. TCRdb fed the RACE reads into MiXCR, producing one record per CDR3 protein. The sample contains just under 350,000 distinct CDR3 sequences, approximately 6.9% of which appear only once. This chain uses TRBV12-3 or TRBV12-4 with TRBJ1-2; 7 bases line up with TRBD1. Sequenced here: whole blood, sampled in connection with sensitization to the hapten diphenylcyclopropenone (DPC). The TCR comes from a woman under 30 with alopecia areata. Some clones in this sample may be carry-over from other donors' samples. The CDR3 is CASSLGQTYTF. CDR3 sequence (DNA): TGTGCCAGCAGTTTGGGACAGACTTACACCTTC.